The source of this TCR beta chain is a study of shared clonotypes between healthy human individuals. Overall study results and limits: Depth of sequencing was expected to influence donor clonotype sharing. Generation of non-shared clonotypes was less probable than generation of clonotypes shared by all four donors. Roughly 5% of naive CD4 clonotypes were common to several donors.

This CDR3 has 18 amino acids. Germline-derived CDR1 and CDR2 are LGHNA and YSLEER. The V end lost 2 bases, the J end lost 3 bases, and 20 bases lay between the germline ends. With regard to this clone: Its specificity is unknown.

Profiling relied on immunoSEQ multiplex PCR, and the TCRdb table lists in-frame clones only, not all of them. This table has under 2.5 million clones, under 95% appearing once. The rearrangement links TRBV4-3 to TRBJ2-1, with a weak D call TRBD1 (6 bases). Sequencing was performed on naive CD4+ T cells from PBMCs. Regarding subset: CD45RA+ positively selected. The sequence derives from a man aged 18-30 years in good health. Some clones in this sample may be carry-over from other donors' samples. This CDR3 is CASSQRGTGSRGYNEQFF. Written as DNA, the CDR3 is TGCGCCAGCAGCCAAAGGGGGACGGGCTCCCGGGGCTACAATGAGCAGTTCTTC.